This T cell receptor beta chain was found in a study of blood T cell dynamics during melanoma immunotherapy. Looking at the study overall: First-line therapy was either pembrolizumab or nivolumab with ipilimumab for metastatic melanoma.

The CDR3 spans 20 residues. Overall study results and limits: Clones driving repertoire changes may be melanoma-specific or general immune activation.

On this clone itself: Its antigen remains unidentified.

Assay used: immunoSEQ multiplex PCR; TCRdb lists only in-frame clones, some missing. The table has about 8,500 clones, 81% seen once. Time point here: pre-treatment baseline. Sampling occurred pretreatment (T0) and at week 3 (W3), after cycle one of checkpoint blockade. Prior systemic cancer therapy, immunosuppressant use and other active malignancies excluded patients. The source of this sequence is a human donor with melanoma. Sequencing used blood, obtained from a patient treated with checkpoint blockade. The gene calls are TRBV21-1 and TRBJ1-5; TRBD1, as called in the table, went unchecked against the DNA. TRBV21-1 is a pseudogene locus. The CDR3 sequence is CASSDAKTRTGNYSNQPQHF. The CDR3 DNA reads TGTGCCAGCAGCGACGCAAAAACCCGGACAGGGAATTATAGCAATCAGCCCCAGCATTTT.